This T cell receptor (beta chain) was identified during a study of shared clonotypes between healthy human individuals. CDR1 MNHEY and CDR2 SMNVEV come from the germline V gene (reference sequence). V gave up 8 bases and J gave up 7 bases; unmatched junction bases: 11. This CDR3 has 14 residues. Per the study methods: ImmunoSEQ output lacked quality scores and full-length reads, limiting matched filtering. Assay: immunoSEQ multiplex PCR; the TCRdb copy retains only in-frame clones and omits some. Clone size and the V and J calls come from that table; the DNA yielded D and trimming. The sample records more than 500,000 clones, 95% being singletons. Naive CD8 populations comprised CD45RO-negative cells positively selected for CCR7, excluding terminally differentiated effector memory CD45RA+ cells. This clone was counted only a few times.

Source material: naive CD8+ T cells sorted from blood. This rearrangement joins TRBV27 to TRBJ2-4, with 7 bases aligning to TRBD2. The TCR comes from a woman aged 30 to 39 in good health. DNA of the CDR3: TGTGCCAGCGGACTAGGACGGGATATGAACATTCAGTACTTC. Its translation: CASGLGRDMNIQYF.